This T cell receptor (beta chain) was sequenced during a study of vaccination effects on CD4 cells after COVID-19. General study points: Both infection-induced and vaccine-induced clones contracted markedly at late post-vaccination timepoints.

Before sequencing, viral peptide pools were used by the ViraFEST assay to expand antigen-specific CD4+ T cells. CD4+ T cells were isolated after 10 days of culture. Participants got two doses of BNT162b2 or mRNA-1273 vaccine. Testing of the vaccine recipients showed negative nucleocapsid antibodies and no prior SARS-CoV-2 infection. Culturing of a few million PBMC per well took place with roughly 10 IU/ml IL-2 and approximately 9.9 ug/ml peptides. This clone was detected only once. Its matching antigen is unknown. TCRdb's table, derived via immunoSEQ multiplex PCR, lists solely in-frame clones and lacks some. The data show under 40,000 clones, approximately 82% seen once. Trimming cost V 6 bases and J 7 bases; bases outside gene matches: 2. The germline gives CDR1 MNHEY, CDR2 SVGAGI. There are 12 residues in the CDR3.

V gene TRBV6-5 combines with J gene TRBJ1-4; TRBD1 agrees at 7 bases. This sample comprised CD4+ T cells from PBMCs cultured with HCoV-NL63 spike peptides, obtained after COVID-19 vaccination. This clonotype originated in a human donor who received a COVID-19 vaccine. Some clones in this sample may be carry-over from other donors' samples. CDR3 DNA sequence: TGTGCCAGCAGAGGGGGCACTGAAAAACTGTTTTTT. It yields the protein CASRGGTEKLFF.